This entry lists 3 T cell receptor beta chains sequenced from one sample in a study of Ad26.COV2.S vaccination and SARS-CoV-2 variants (dated by TCRdb to the early 2020s). Interpreted using the paper, the treatment or condition label stands for: about 20 received Ad26.COV2.S at low or high dose, single or two shots; roughly five received placebo; per-sample allocation not given. Repertoires of vaccine and placebo recipients were sequenced from samples collected on day 63 after the first injection. The library was made by the immunoSEQ multiplex PCR assay. TCRdb stores this immuneACCESS table with in-frame sequences only. Part of the clones is absent; in the studies checked, under half of the shortfall reflects unresolved V genes, and no reason is known for the rest. The sample table contains around 450,000 clones; only one count was recorded for around 90% of them. 9.5% to 15% of the sample lies in the top ten.

The sequenced sample was peripheral blood, obtained in a trial of Ad26.COV2.S vaccine versus placebo. The receptors stem from a person aged 18-60 years who received the Ad26.COV2.S COVID-19 vaccine or a placebo.

This rearrangement joins TRBV5-1 to TRBJ2-5; D may be TRBD2 (5 bases). Germline CDR1 reads SGHRS; CDR2 reads YFSETQ. The CDR3 sequence is 14 residues long. V was pared by 6 bases and J by 0 bases, with 12 bases between. CDR3 coding DNA: TGCGCCAGCAAAATGGAGGACTACCAAGAGACCCAGTACTTC. It encodes CASKMEDYQETQYF.

The rearrangement links TRBV9 to TRBJ2-2, with 9 bases identical to TRBD1. Germline CDR1 is SGDLS and CDR2 is YYNGEE. The V gene end was trimmed by 3 bases and the J gene end by 3 bases; junction bases not matched to a gene: 9. CDR3 length equals 17 residues. CDR3 bases: TGTGCCAGCAGCGCAGGCCCGGGACAGGGACACACCGGGGAGCTGTTTTTT. Translating gives CASSAGPGQGHTGELFF. Together with reference TRBV9 and TRBJ2-2, the CDR3 gives the full variable domain: DSGVTQTPKHLITATGQRVTLRCSPRSGDLSVYWYQQSLDQGLQFLIQYYNGEERAKGNILERFSAQQFPDLHSELNLSSLELGDSALYFCASSAGPGQGHTGELFFGEGSRLTVL.

This clone came up once. The genes are TRBV7-9 and TRBJ2-7, with 9 bases lining up with TRBD1. V lost 4 bases, J lost 4 bases, and 2 bases stayed unmatched. Germline CDR1 is SEHNR and CDR2 is FQNEAQ (reference sequence). CDR3 length equals 13 residues. Written as DNA, the CDR3 is TGTGCCAGCAGCTGGGGGACAGGGTACGAGCAGTACTTC. Its translation: CASSWGTGYEQYF. Complete variable domain (other parts from reference TRBV7-9 and TRBJ2-7): DTGVSQNPRHKITKRGQNVTFRCDPISEHNRLYWYRQTLGQGPEFLTYFQNEAQLEKSRLLSDRFSAERPKGSFSTLEIQRTEQGDSAMYLCASSWGTGYEQYFGPGTRLTVT.